This T cell receptor (beta chain) was sequenced during a study of beta chain features in type 1 diabetes. Study summary: Examination spanned over 85,000,000 sorted cells from all samples.

Study-wide results and limits: Small HLA sub-analyses could not settle whether HLA shapes TCRB rearrangement. More deletions and fewer insertions at VDJ junctions were seen in type 1 diabetes patients.

Expressed TCRB transcripts were sequenced because the entire RNA isolate underwent reverse transcription. The protocol was immunoSEQ multiplex PCR, while the TCRdb copy is restricted to in-frame clones and leaves out a portion. In the table there are about 290,000 clones, roughly 8% of which are singletons. On this clone itself: The antigen remains undetermined.

The CDR3 extends over 13 amino acids. V shed 2 bases, J shed 7 bases, and the junction held 5 bases outside the gene matches. Germline V gene data show CDR1 as GTSNPN and CDR2 as SVGIG (reference sequence). This TCR derives from a woman under 30 in good health. The sequenced material came from central memory CD4+ T cells from blood. The chain couples TRBV30 to TRBJ1-5; 7 bases align to TRBD1. The chain's CDR3 is CAWSSGTAQPQHF. CDR3 DNA sequence: TGTGCCTGGAGTTCCGGGACAGCGCAGCCCCAGCATTTT.